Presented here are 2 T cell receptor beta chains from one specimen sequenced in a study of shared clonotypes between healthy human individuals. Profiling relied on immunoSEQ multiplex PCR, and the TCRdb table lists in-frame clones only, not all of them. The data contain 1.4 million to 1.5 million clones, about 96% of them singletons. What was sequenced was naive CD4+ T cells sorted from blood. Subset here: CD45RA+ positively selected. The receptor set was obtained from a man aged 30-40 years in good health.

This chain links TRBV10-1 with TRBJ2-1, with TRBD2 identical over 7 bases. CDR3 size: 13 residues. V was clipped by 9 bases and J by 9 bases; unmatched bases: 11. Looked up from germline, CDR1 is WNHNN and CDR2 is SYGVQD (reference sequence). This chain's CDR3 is CARREKGIIEQFF. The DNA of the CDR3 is TGCGCCAGGCGGGAGAAAGGTATTATTGAGCAGTTCTTC.

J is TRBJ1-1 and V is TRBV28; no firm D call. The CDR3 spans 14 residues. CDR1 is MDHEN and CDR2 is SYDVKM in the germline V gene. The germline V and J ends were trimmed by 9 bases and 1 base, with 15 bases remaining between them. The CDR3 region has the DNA TGTGCCAGTGCCCCGCTGGGAAAGAACACTGAAGCTTTCTTT. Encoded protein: CASAPLGKNTEAFF.